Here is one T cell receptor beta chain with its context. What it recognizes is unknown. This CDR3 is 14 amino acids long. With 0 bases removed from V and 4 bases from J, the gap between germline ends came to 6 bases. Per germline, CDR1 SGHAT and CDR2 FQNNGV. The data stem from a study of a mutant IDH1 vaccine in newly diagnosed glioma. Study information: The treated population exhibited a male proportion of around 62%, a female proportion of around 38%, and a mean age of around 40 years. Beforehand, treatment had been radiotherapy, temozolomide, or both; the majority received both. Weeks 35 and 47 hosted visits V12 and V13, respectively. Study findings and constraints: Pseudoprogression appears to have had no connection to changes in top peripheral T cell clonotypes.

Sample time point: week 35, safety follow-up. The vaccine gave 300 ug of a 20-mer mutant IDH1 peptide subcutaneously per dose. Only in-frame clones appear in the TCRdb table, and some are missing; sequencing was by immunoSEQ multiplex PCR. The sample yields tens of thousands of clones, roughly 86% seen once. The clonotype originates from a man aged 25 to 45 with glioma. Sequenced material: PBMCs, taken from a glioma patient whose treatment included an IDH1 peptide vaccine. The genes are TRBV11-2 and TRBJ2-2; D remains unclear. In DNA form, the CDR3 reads TGTGCCAGCAGCTTAGAGACCAGCACCGGGGAGCTGTTTTTT. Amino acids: CASSLETSTGELFF.